This entry lists 27 T cell receptor beta chains sequenced from one sample in a study of blood T cell repertoires in COVID-19. Sequencing was performed with immunoSEQ multiplex PCR; in TCRdb, only in-frame clones are kept and a portion is missing. The sample has approximately 100,000 clones, 85% to 90% seen once. Input material: peripheral blood. The receptors come from a human donor in a cohort sampled during active COVID-19.

This chain connects TRBV18 to TRBJ2-1, with 8 bases fitting TRBD1. CDR1 is KGHSH and CDR2 is LQKENI in the germline V gene. Trimming took 5 bases from V and 5 from J; bases not matched to a gene: 11. This CDR3 region has 16 residues. The CDR3 spells CASSVSRTGTHNEQFF. In DNA, the CDR3 is TGTGCCAGCTCAGTCTCCCGGACAGGGACCCACAATGAGCAGTTCTTC.

The rearrangement uses TRBV4-2 and TRBJ2-3, with 9 bases matching TRBD2. Trimming removed 0 bases from V and 6 bases from J; junction bases left unmatched: 7. This CDR3 has 16 amino acids. Germline values: CDR1 LGHNA, CDR2 YNFKEQ. DNA for the CDR3: TGTGCCAGCAGCCAAGATCAGCGGGGGGCATGGGATACGCAGTATTTT. Residues: CASSQDQRGAWDTQYF.

J is TRBJ2-7 and V is TRBV5-1; 10 bases map to TRBD1. Unmatched junction bases numbered 3, after V lost 0 bases and J lost 3 bases. The germline V gene has CDR1 SGHRS and CDR2 YFSETQ. This CDR3 is 15 amino acids long. CDR3 sequence: CASSLDGTGVYEQYF. The CDR3 DNA is TGCGCCAGCAGCTTGGATGGGACAGGGGTCTACGAGCAGTACTTC.

The chain carries TRBV7-2 and TRBJ2-2; D is perhaps TRBD1 (5 bases). The germline V gene encodes CDR1 SGHTA and CDR2 FQGNSA. This CDR3 has 15 amino acids. The germline V and J ends were trimmed by 2 bases and 6 bases, with 13 bases remaining between them. CDR3 nucleotide sequence: TGTGCCAGCAGCTTACGGACACGGAGCGCCGGGGAGCTGTTTTTT. Protein product: CASSLRTRSAGELFF.

This clone has a handful of counts. This rearrangement joins TRBV28 to TRBJ1-1, with 7 bases lining up with TRBD1. Losses at the gene ends were 6 bases for V and 4 bases for J; bases not matched to a gene: 11. The germline V gene encodes CDR1 MDHEN and CDR2 SYDVKM. This CDR3 is built from 15 residues. CDR3 coding DNA: TGTGCCAGCAGCCCCCGGAGGGGGCAGGTCACTGAAGCTTTCTTT. Protein product: CASSPRRGQVTEAFF.

This chain uses TRBV19 with TRBJ2-5, with a tentative D call TRBD2 (5 bases). Germline CDR1 reads LNHDA; CDR2 reads SQIVND (reference sequence). The CDR3 spans 15 residues. V was clipped by 7 bases and J by 4 bases, with 19 bases between them. The CDR3 bases are TGTGCCAGTAAAATGGGAATCGGGGTAGGAGAGACCCAGTACTTC. Translated: CASKMGIGVGETQYF.

The J gene is TRBJ2-2, the V gene TRBV6-4; 8 bases are shared with TRBD1. V gave up 3 bases and J gave up 7 bases; unmatched junction bases: 13. The CDR3 covers 17 residues. The germline V gene has CDR1 MRHNA and CDR2 SNTAGT. The CDR3 sequence: CASSEGYWTGRSGELFF. The CDR3 bases are TGTGCCAGCAGTGAAGGTTATTGGACAGGGAGAAGCGGGGAGCTGTTTTTT.

This chain connects TRBV5-6 to TRBJ2-2; tentatively, D is TRBD1 (6 bases). CDR3 length equals 16 residues. Germline CDR1 reads SGHDT; CDR2 reads YYEEEE. Trimming took 1 base from V and 4 from J, leaving 14 bases between them. CDR3 sequence (DNA): TGTGCCAGCAGCTTGCGCGTGGGCAGGGGCACCGGGGAGCTGTTTTTT. Protein: CASSLRVGRGTGELFF.

V and J are TRBV5-1 and TRBJ2-3, with 7 bases that match TRBD1. The germline CDR1 and CDR2 sequences are SGHRS and YFSETQ. This CDR3 is built from 13 residues. J gave up 5 bases and V 4 bases, and 4 bases lay outside the gene matches. CDR3 nucleotides: TGCGCCAGCAGCCCCACAGGGGAAGATACGCAGTATTTT. Translating it yields CASSPTGEDTQYF.

The chain recombines TRBV6-5 with TRBJ1-1, with 7 positions matching TRBD1. After removal of 3 bases from V and 11 bases from J, the junction contained 12 bases not matched to a gene. CDR1 and CDR2 from the germline V gene are MNHEY and SVGAGI. The CDR3 contains 14 residues. The DNA for the CDR3 is TGTGCCAGCAGTTATTACGGACCAGGGGGGCAGGCTTTCTTT. Translated, it gives CASSYYGPGGQAFF.

The CDR3 sequence: CASSLNRGDRAFF. The CDR3 DNA sequence: TGTGCCAGCTCATTAAATCGCGGGGACCGGGCTTTCTTT. The genes are TRBV18 and TRBJ1-1; D might be TRBD1 (5 bases). CDR1 and CDR2 from the germline V gene are KGHSH and LQKENI. Between the trimmed V and J ends, which lost 5 bases and 11 bases, there was a span of 18 bases. The length of the CDR3 is 13 residues.

V usage is TRBV11-2 and J usage is TRBJ2-3; D call uncertain. V lost 3 bases and J lost 7, with 8 bases in between. This CDR3 has 12 amino acids. Looked up from germline, CDR1 is SGHAT and CDR2 is FQNNGV. CDR3 in DNA: TGTGCCAGCAGCTTTAGCCCCCATACGCAGTATTTT. It codes for CASSFSPHTQYF.

The chain links TRBV18 to TRBJ1-1; no clear D gene. The CDR3 length is 13 residues. Germline V CDR1 and CDR2: KGHSH, LQKENI. Trimming shortened V by 4 bases and J by 7 bases, and 13 bases separated the two germline ends. DNA for the CDR3: TGTGCCAGCTCACTGACGCGCGGGGTTGAAGCTTTCTTT. It encodes CASSLTRGVEAFF.

The chain joins TRBV9 to TRBJ2-2; D might be TRBD2 (5 bases). CDR1 is SGDLS, CDR2 YYNGEE, per germline. V lost 5 bases, J lost 2 bases, and 10 bases lay in between. CDR3 length: 14 amino acids. This chain's CDR3 is CASRLARNTGELFF. CDR3 coding DNA: TGTGCCAGCAGATTAGCGAGAAACACCGGGGAGCTGTTTTTT.

This chain uses TRBV7-9 with TRBJ2-3; 7 nucleotides match TRBD1. J was trimmed by 4 bases and V by 0 bases; bases with no gene match: 4. The CDR3 covers 15 residues. Germline-derived CDR1 and CDR2 are SEHNR and FQNEAQ (reference sequence). The CDR3 DNA sequence: TGTGCCAGCAGCTTAGCGGGGCAGGGGGCAGATACGCAGTATTTT. Encoded protein: CASSLAGQGADTQYF.

This clone was seen a few times. Other DNA sequences in this specimen translate into the identical CDR3. The chain employs TRBV5-1 and TRBJ2-1, with TRBD2 matching over 11 bases. Germline CDR1 reads SGHRS; CDR2 reads YFSETQ. This CDR3 spans 16 amino acids. Unmatched junction bases numbered 0, after V lost 1 base and J lost 0 bases. The DNA for the CDR3 is TGCGCCAGCAGCTTGACTAGCGGGAGCTCCTACAATGAGCAGTTCTTC. It translates to CASSLTSGSSYNEQFF.

This clone was seen a single time. The V and J genes are TRBV7-2 and TRBJ2-3; D perhaps matches TRBD2 (5 bases). Germline V gene data show CDR1 as SGHTA and CDR2 as FQGNSA. The ends were cut back, 2 bases at V and 3 bases at J, with 21 bases in the middle. There are 18 residues in the CDR3. The CDR3 DNA reads as TGTGCCAGCAGCTTAAACGAGGGCCGGTTTGGAGAGACAGATACGCAGTATTTT. Encoded protein: CASSLNEGRFGETDTQYF.

This clone was seen only a few times. The CDR3 DNA follows: TGTGCCAGCAGCTTAGGGGGCGTGAACACTGAAGCTTTCTTT. This encodes CASSLGGVNTEAFF. The chain employs TRBV5-4 and TRBJ1-1; 7 nucleotides match TRBD1. Germline CDR1 is SGHNT and CDR2 is YYREEE (reference sequence). J gave up 0 bases and V 2 bases, and 1 base lay outside the gene matches. The CDR3 is 14 residues long. Based on the CDR3 plus reference TRBV5-4 and TRBJ1-1, the full variable domain is ETGVTQSPTHLIKTRGQQVTLRCSSQSGHNTVSWYQQALGQGPQFIFQYYREEENGRGNFPPRFSGLQFPNYSSELNVNALELDDSALYLCASSLGGVNTEAFFGQGTRLTVV.

This chain joins TRBV19 and TRBJ1-4; 10 bases are shared with TRBD1. Looked up from germline, CDR1 is LNHDA and CDR2 is SQIVND (reference sequence). The CDR3 sequence is 15 residues long. The ends lost 6 bases at V and 5 bases at J; junction bases unmatched: 6. The CDR3 protein is CASSYGQGGNEKLFF. The CDR3 DNA follows: TGTGCCAGTAGCTACGGACAGGGGGGGAATGAAAAACTGTTTTTT.

This chain joins TRBV5-1 and TRBJ1-1, with D possibly TRBD1 on 5 matching bases. The CDR3 covers 14 residues. Germline CDR1 reads SGHRS; CDR2 reads YFSETQ. V was cut by 4 bases and J by 11 bases, with 21 bases left in between. CDR3 residues: CASSPDGGDRRAFF. DNA for the CDR3: TGCGCCAGCAGCCCCGATGGCGGGGACCGACGGGCTTTCTTT.

The J gene is TRBJ2-4, the V gene TRBV28; 8 nucleotides line up with TRBD1. Losses at the gene ends were 6 bases for V and 10 bases for J; bases not matched to a gene: 5. The CDR3 is made up of 12 amino acids. Per the germline V gene, CDR1 is MDHEN and CDR2 is SYDVKM. CDR3 nucleotides: TGTGCCAGCAGAGGACAGGGTCGAATTCAGTACTTC. This codes for CASRGQGRIQYF.

Only one count was recorded for this clone. The CDR3: CASSLDRWGAGGNTEAFF. CDR3 sequence (DNA): TGTGCCAGCAGCTTAGATCGGTGGGGCGCCGGGGGGAACACTGAAGCTTTCTTT. This chain links TRBV11-3 with TRBJ1-1, with a possible D match to TRBD1 (5 bases). CDR3 length: 18 amino acids. CDR1 is SGHNT and CDR2 is YENEEA in the germline V gene. V gave up 0 bases and J gave up 1 base, with 18 bases separating them.

The CDR3 reads CASSLVGGAGQYF. Here the CDR3 DNA reads TGTGCCAGCAGCTTGGTAGGGGGCGCTGGGCAGTACTTC. The chain employs TRBV5-4 and TRBJ2-7, with TRBD1 matching 7 bases. V lost 0 bases, J lost 9 bases, and 6 bases stayed unmatched. The length of the CDR3 is 13 residues. Germline V gene lookup returns CDR1 SGHNT and CDR2 YYREEE (reference sequence).

V and J are TRBV7-9 and TRBJ1-1; 7 bases match TRBD1. CDR1 and CDR2 from the germline V gene are SEHNR and FQNEAQ (reference sequence). CDR3 size: 18 residues. V lost 1 base, J lost 1 base, and 12 bases stayed unmatched. The CDR3 nucleotides read TGTGCCAGCAGCTTAGAGGTCTCGGCGACAGGGTCGAACACTGAAGCTTTCTTT. This translates into CASSLEVSATGSNTEAFF.

The chain couples TRBV18 to TRBJ1-2; TRBD1 agrees at 11 bases. The CDR3 spans 16 residues. Germline V lookup: CDR1 KGHSH, CDR2 LQKENI. The V segment lost 4 bases and the J segment 7 bases; nucleotides outside the gene matches: 11. The CDR3 spells CASSHGQGAPTSGYTF. In nucleotides, the CDR3 is TGTGCCAGCTCACACGGACAGGGGGCGCCGACTTCTGGCTACACCTTC.

The chain is built from TRBV3-1 (or the pseudogene TRBV3-2) and TRBJ1-1; tentatively, D is TRBD1 (5 bases). V gave up 4 bases and J gave up 3 bases, with 15 bases separating them. The CDR3 has 15 amino acids. CDR1 and CDR2 (germline): LGHDT, YNNKEL (reference sequence). The CDR3 nucleotides are TGTGCCAGCAGCCCCGTCCGCCAGGGTTACACTGAAGCTTTCTTT. Its translation is CASSPVRQGYTEAFF.

The chain employs TRBV5-4 and TRBJ2-7; 7 nucleotides match TRBD2. The trim removed 4 bases at V and 2 bases at J, leaving 9 bases unmatched. In germline, CDR1 is SGHNT, CDR2 YYREEE (reference sequence). The CDR3 is 15 amino acids. The CDR3 sequence: CASSPGGGLTYEQYF. DNA for the CDR3: TGTGCCAGCAGCCCCGGCGGGGGACTAACCTACGAGCAGTACTTC.